These 13 T cell receptor beta chains originate from one sample sequenced in a study of breast tumors, draining lymph nodes, adjacent tissues. TCRdb recomputed calls from the multiplex PCR reads with MiXCR, one row per CDR3 protein. The table includes about 35,000 distinct CDR3 sequences, 36% detected once. The source material was breast tumor tissue. The receptor set was obtained from a female donor with breast cancer. Some clones in this sample may be carry-over from other donors' samples.

This clonotype was recorded at least ten times. The gene calls are TRBV6-1 and TRBJ2-5, with D unresolved. The CDR3 has 13 residues. Between the trimmed V and J ends, which lost 10 bases and 4 bases, there was a span of 16 bases. Germline V gives CDR1 MNHNS, CDR2 SASEGT. Here the CDR3 DNA reads TGTGCCACCATCCGACACCCTGGAGAGACCCAGTACTTC. This encodes CATIRHPGETQYF.

At least ten counts were recorded for this clonotype. The rearrangement links TRBV7-3 to TRBJ2-1; D is perhaps TRBD2 (5 bases). The CDR3 consists of 13 residues. V lost 5 bases and J lost 5, with 10 bases in between. From germline, CDR1 is SGHTA and CDR2 FQGTGA. This CDR3 is CASSPGLNNEQFF. The CDR3 DNA reads as TGTGCCAGCAGCCCCGGACTCAACAATGAGCAGTTCTTC.

There are many counts of this clonotype. This chain uses TRBV30 with TRBJ1-2; D is unclear. In germline, CDR1 is GTSNPN, CDR2 SVGIG (reference sequence). The CDR3 spans 12 residues. V shed 4 bases and J shed 3 bases, with 9 bases lying between them. In DNA, the CDR3 is TGTGCCTGGACCAGAGAAGACTATGGCTACACCTTC. Residues: CAWTREDYGYTF.

This clonotype was observed at least ten times. The chain recombines TRBV7-8 with TRBJ2-2; maybe TRBD1 (6 bases). V was trimmed by 5 bases and J by 6 bases, leaving 19 bases between them. This CDR3 is built from 16 residues. From germline, CDR1 is SGHVS and CDR2 FQNEAQ. DNA for the CDR3: TGTGCCAGCAGCCAAACCGGGCAGGGGCGGGCCGGGGAGCTGTTTTTT. It yields the protein CASSQTGQGRAGELFF. The entire variable domain, with the rest obtained from reference TRBV7-8 and TRBJ2-2, is as follows: GAGVSQSPRYKVAKRGQDVALRCDPISGHVSLFWYQQALGQGPEFLTYFQNEAQLDKSGLPSDRFFAERPEGSVSTLKIQRTQQEDSAVYLCASSQTGQGRAGELFFGEGSRLTVL.

This clonotype was counted at least ten times. The chain is built from TRBV3-1 and TRBJ1-3; D unresolved. Germline CDR1 LGHDT, CDR2 YNNKEL (reference sequence). The CDR3 is made up of 13 amino acids. V lost 7 bases and J 0 bases, leaving 7 bases between the germline ends. The CDR3 spells CASKASSGNTIYF. The CDR3 nucleotides are TGTGCCAGCAAGGCCAGCTCTGGAAACACCATATATTTT.

The sample holds one count of this clonotype. The gene calls are TRBV7-8 and TRBJ2-5, with 12 nucleotides matching TRBD2. CDR1 and CDR2 from the germline V gene are SGHVS and FQNEAQ. The CDR3 sequence is 15 residues long. V lost 2 bases and J lost 5; bases outside the gene matches: 3. CDR3 nucleotide sequence: TGTGCCAGCAGCTTATATGGGACTAGCGGGGAGACCCAGTACTTC. This sequence encodes CASSLYGTSGETQYF.

This chain connects TRBV25-1 to TRBJ2-3, with 13 bases identical to TRBD2. This CDR3 has 14 residues. CDR1 is MGHDK and CDR2 is SYGVNS in the germline V gene. CDR3 residues: CDSNKTSGRDTQYF. CDR3 coding DNA: TGTGACAGTAATAAGACTAGCGGGAGGGATACGCAGTATTTT. Full variable domain (outside the CDR3, taken from reference TRBV25-1 and TRBJ2-3): EADIYQTPRYLVIGTGKKITLECSQTMGHDKMYWYQQDPGMELHLIHYSYGVNSTEKGDLSSESTVSRIRTEHFPLTLESARPSHTSQYLCDSNKTSGRDTQYFGPGTRLTVL.

This rearrangement joins TRBV6-1 to TRBJ2-7; D not resolved. With 1 base removed from V and 3 bases from J, the gap between germline ends came to 7 bases. This CDR3 spans 13 amino acids. CDR1 and CDR2 from the germline V gene are MNHNS and SASEGT. The CDR3 sequence: CASSEELDYEQYF. The DNA for the CDR3 is TGTGCCAGCAGTGAAGAACTCGACTACGAGCAGTACTTC.

This chain connects TRBV7-9 to TRBJ1-1; D unclear. The CDR3 spans 11 residues. V was cut by 4 bases and J by 5 bases, with 5 bases left in between. CDR1 SEHNR and CDR2 FQNEAQ come from the germline V gene (reference sequence). Here the CDR3 DNA reads TGTGCCAGCAGCTCTAGTACTGAAGCTTTCTTT. Translating gives CASSSSTEAFF. Full variable domain (remainder filled in from reference TRBV7-9 and TRBJ1-1): DTGVSQNPRHKITKRGQNVTFRCDPISEHNRLYWYRQTLGQGPEFLTYFQNEAQLEKSRLLSDRFSAERPKGSFSTLEIQRTEQGDSAMYLCASSSSTEAFFGQGTRLTVV.

The chain carries TRBV12-3 or TRBV12-4 and TRBJ1-3; tentatively, D is TRBD1 (5 bases). The CDR3 extends over 14 amino acids. Trimming removed 5 bases at V and 0 bases at J, with 8 bases between. CDR3: CASSRDLSGNTIYF. CDR3 DNA: TGTGCCAGCAGTCGGGACCTCTCTGGAAACACCATATATTTT.

The sample holds a few counts of this clonotype. V gene TRBV20-1 combines with J gene TRBJ2-1, with a possible D match to TRBD1 (5 bases). The CDR3 contains 17 residues. V was cut by 3 bases and J by 7 bases, with 25 bases left in between. CDR1 is DFQATT, CDR2 SNEGSKA, per germline (reference sequence). CDR3 sequence (DNA): TGCAGTGCTAGTAACGCAGGGTCACAGCGCGGTGTGAATGAGCAGTTCTTC. Translating gives CSASNAGSQRGVNEQFF.

With respect to this clonotype: This may stem from a read error, because a much larger clone lies one nucleotide away. The chain links TRBV11-3 to TRBJ2-7; D gene unclear. Germline CDR1 is SGHNT and CDR2 is YENEEA. The CDR3 is made up of 13 amino acids. The CDR3: CACSLSITYEQYF. The CDR3 nucleotides read TGTGCCTGCAGCTTATCAATTACCTACGAGCAGTACTTC.

This clonotype has just one count. The rearrangement uses TRBV28 and TRBJ2-1; 9 bases are shared with TRBD2. V shed 2 bases and J 7 bases; nucleotides not matched to a gene: 6. Per germline, CDR1 MDHEN and CDR2 SYDVKM. The CDR3 extends over 15 amino acids. As DNA, the CDR3 is TGTGCCAGCAGTTTAATAGCGGGAGCGAGAAATGAGCAGTTCTTC. Translating gives CASSLIAGARNEQFF.